Each of the 22 T cell receptor beta chains below was sequenced from the same sample in a study of blood T cell repertoires in COVID-19. Measured with immunoSEQ multiplex PCR; TCRdb has only the in-frame clones, and not every one. The sample has roughly 200,000 clones, 75% to 90% seen once. Sequences were obtained from PBMCs or T cells enriched from blood (not recorded which). These receptors all stem from a woman in her thirties or forties with acute COVID-19.

V and J are TRBV7-9 and TRBJ2-2; tentatively, D is TRBD2 (6 bases). Germline V gives CDR1 SEHNR, CDR2 FQNEAQ (reference sequence). CDR3 length: 13 amino acids. The V gene lost 6 bases and the J gene lost 4 bases, with 9 bases spanning the gap. The CDR3 reads CASRGGTTGELFF. CDR3 nucleotide sequence: TGTGCCAGCAGAGGAGGGACCACCGGGGAGCTGTTTTTT.

The rearrangement uses TRBV18 and TRBJ2-7; 8 nucleotides line up with TRBD1. The CDR3 contains 14 residues. The ends lost 4 bases at V and 0 bases at J; junction bases unmatched: 2. Looked up from germline, CDR1 is KGHSH and CDR2 is LQKENI. This CDR3 reads CASSLGQVSYEQYF. CDR3 coding DNA: TGTGCCAGCTCACTGGGACAGGTCTCCTACGAGCAGTACTTC.

This chain links TRBV29-1 with TRBJ2-1, with TRBD1 matching over 8 bases. V trimming: 3 bases; J trimming: 2 bases; junction bases outside the gene matches: 6. Germline V gene sequence: CDR1 SQVTM, CDR2 ANQGSEA. The CDR3 is 15 residues long. CDR3 residues: CSVDYTGGPYNEQFF. The CDR3 nucleotides are TGCAGCGTTGATTACACAGGGGGTCCCTACAATGAGCAGTTCTTC.

This chain joins TRBV3-1 (or the pseudogene TRBV3-2) and TRBJ2-5; 8 nucleotides agree with TRBD2. The CDR3 totals 15 residues. Germline lookup yields CDR1 LGHDT and CDR2 YNNKEL (reference sequence). The V gene end was trimmed by 1 base and the J gene end by 4 bases; junction bases not matched to a gene: 5. In DNA form, the CDR3 reads TGTGCCAGCAGCCAAGGCGGCGGGGGGTTAGAGACCCAGTACTTC. Its protein is CASSQGGGGLETQYF.

The J gene is TRBJ2-1, the V gene TRBV18; 10 bases are a match to TRBD2. The CDR3 sequence is 17 residues long. Trimming at V came to 3 bases and at J to 0 bases, leaving 5 bases not matched to a gene. Germline CDR1 and CDR2: KGHSH and LQKENI. The CDR3 loop reads CASSPLAGVNSYNEQFF. The CDR3 nucleotides are TGTGCCAGCTCACCGCTAGCGGGAGTGAACTCCTACAATGAGCAGTTCTTC.

The chain is built from TRBV7-6 and TRBJ1-2; D might be TRBD1 (6 bases). CDR3 length equals 15 residues. Germline V lookup: CDR1 SGHVS, CDR2 FNYEAQ. The V and J ends lost 0 bases and 6 bases respectively, with 14 bases between them. CDR3 bases: TGTGCCAGCAGCTTAGCAGGGACACTCAATAATGGCTACACCTTC. It is translated as CASSLAGTLNNGYTF.

This clone was recorded only once. Here the CDR3 DNA reads TGCGCCAGCAGCCAAACACCGGCGGTATTGAGCAATCAGCCCCAGCATTTT. This sequence encodes CASSQTPAVLSNQPQHF. This sequence joins TRBV4-1 and TRBJ1-5; no definite D call. Deletions cut 2 bases from V and 1 base from J, with 15 bases between. Looked up from germline, CDR1 is MGHRA and CDR2 is YSYEKL. The CDR3 has 17 residues.

This rearrangement joins TRBV3-1 (or the pseudogene TRBV3-2) to TRBJ2-1; 9 bases are shared with TRBD2. The CDR3 is 15 residues long. From germline, CDR1 is LGHDT and CDR2 YNNKEL (reference sequence). The J segment lost 9 bases and the V segment lost 1 base, leaving 7 bases of the junction unmatched. The CDR3 loop is CASSQVASGVGEQFF. In DNA form, the CDR3 reads TGTGCCAGCAGCCAAGTGGCTAGCGGGGTGGGTGAGCAGTTCTTC.

V gene TRBV4-2 combines with J gene TRBJ1-2; TRBD1 matches 8 bases. V shed 4 bases and J 7 bases; nucleotides not matched to a gene: 11. Germline V gene lookup returns CDR1 LGHNA and CDR2 YNFKEQ. The length of the CDR3 is 15 residues. The CDR3 spells CASSRIAGTGVGYTF. DNA for the CDR3: TGTGCCAGCAGCCGGATAGCCGGGACAGGAGTTGGCTACACCTTC.

The chain recombines TRBV27 with TRBJ2-1; TRBD2 matches at 11 bases. V shed 5 bases and J 7 bases; nucleotides not matched to a gene: 7. The CDR3 is 15 residues long. The germline gives CDR1 MNHEY, CDR2 SMNVEV (reference sequence). The CDR3 sequence: CASSPRLAGMNEQFF. For the CDR3, the DNA is TGTGCCAGCAGTCCCCGACTAGCGGGAATGAATGAGCAGTTCTTC.

J is TRBJ2-4 and V is TRBV19, with a weak D call TRBD1 (7 bases). Germline V gives CDR1 LNHDA, CDR2 SQIVND (reference sequence). V gave up 3 bases and J gave up 9 bases, with 18 bases separating them. The CDR3 consists of 15 residues. CDR3 nucleotide sequence: TGTGCCAGTAGTATCCTGAACCAGGGGGGTAGCATTCAGTACTTC. Translating gives CASSILNQGGSIQYF.

This clone appeared a few times. The chain couples TRBV15 to TRBJ1-5; TRBD1 might be the D (6 bases). In germline, CDR1 is LNHNV, CDR2 YYDKDF (reference sequence). The CDR3 runs to 16 residues. Trimming shortened V by 5 bases and J by 6 bases, and 20 bases separated the two germline ends. The CDR3: CATSHGRGARGQPQHF. For the CDR3, the DNA is TGTGCCACCAGCCACGGCCGGGGGGCGCGGGGTCAGCCCCAGCATTTT.

V and J are TRBV4-1 and TRBJ2-1, with 12 bases that match TRBD2. The length of the CDR3 is 15 residues. From germline, CDR1 is MGHRA and CDR2 YSYEKL. V dropped 5 bases and J dropped 7; count of bases not matched to a gene: 6. The CDR3 sequence is CASSLRTSGANEQFF. The CDR3 DNA follows: TGCGCCAGCAGCTTAAGGACTAGCGGGGCTAATGAGCAGTTCTTC.

The CDR3 region is CASSLGTGRTYEQYF. The CDR3, as DNA: TGCGCCAGCAGCTTGGGGACGGGGAGGACCTACGAGCAGTACTTC. The genes are TRBV5-1 and TRBJ2-7; D may be TRBD2 (6 bases). The CDR3 totals 15 residues. V lost 0 bases and J lost 2, with 12 bases in between. Germline V lookup: CDR1 SGHRS, CDR2 YFSETQ.

This chain joins TRBV9 and TRBJ2-2, with 9 nucleotides matching TRBD2. Trimming at V came to 4 bases and at J to 5 bases, leaving 9 bases not matched to a gene. This CDR3 comprises 16 residues. Germline V gene data show CDR1 as SGDLS and CDR2 as YYNGEE. The chain's CDR3 is CASSPQAGGFTGELFF. DNA for the CDR3: TGTGCCAGCAGCCCCCAGGCGGGAGGGTTTACCGGGGAGCTGTTTTTT.

This chain uses TRBV4-1 with TRBJ2-3; 12 nucleotides agree with TRBD1. The CDR3 contains 17 residues. V lost 4 bases, J lost 6 bases, and 11 bases stayed unmatched. Germline CDR1 is MGHRA and CDR2 is YSYEKL. CDR3 protein: CASSRTRRDRGHDTQYF. The CDR3 bases are TGCGCCAGCAGCCGTACAAGGAGGGACAGGGGGCATGATACGCAGTATTTT.

The gene calls are TRBV2 and TRBJ2-4; D call uncertain. The germline gives CDR1 SNHLY, CDR2 FYNNEI. The CDR3 has 14 amino acids. The V and J ends lost 8 bases and 6 bases respectively, with 17 bases between them. The CDR3 coding sequence is TGTGCCAGCCTAGTCCCCGGAAGCGCAAACATTCAGTACTTC. This encodes CASLVPGSANIQYF.

The chain links TRBV7-9 to TRBJ2-1; TRBD2 agrees at 7 bases. J lost 7 bases, V lost 5 bases, and 8 bases had no gene match. The CDR3 has 14 amino acids. The germline V gene encodes CDR1 SEHNR and CDR2 FQNEAQ (reference sequence). The CDR3 sequence is CASSTQGGKNEQFF. In DNA form, the CDR3 reads TGTGCCAGCAGCACTCAGGGAGGGAAAAATGAGCAGTTCTTC.

This chain connects TRBV19 to TRBJ1-2; 7 positions agree with TRBD1. V shed 4 bases and J 5 bases; nucleotides not matched to a gene: 10. Per the germline V gene, CDR1 is LNHDA and CDR2 is SQIVND (reference sequence). This CDR3 has 15 amino acids. The CDR3 DNA sequence: TGTGCCAGTAGTACCCAGACAGGGTTGGAGTATGGCTACACCTTC. Translated: CASSTQTGLEYGYTF.

This chain connects TRBV2 to TRBJ1-2; TRBD1 matches 7 bases. The CDR3 loop spans 15 amino acids. Germline assignment: CDR1 SNHLY and CDR2 FYNNEI. The J segment lost 2 bases and the V segment lost 5 bases, leaving 8 bases of the junction unmatched. CDR3 loop: CASSTAGGQNYGYTF. The CDR3 DNA follows: TGTGCCAGCAGTACTGCTGGGGGACAGAACTATGGCTACACCTTC.

The CDR3 protein is CASSSHRDRGNTGELFF. In nucleotides, the CDR3 is TGTGCCAGCAGCTCACACCGGGACAGGGGGAACACCGGGGAGCTGTTTTTT. The chain carries TRBV13 and TRBJ2-2; 10 bases match TRBD1. The CDR3 has 17 amino acids. Per the germline V gene, CDR1 is PRHDT and CDR2 is FYEKMQ (reference sequence). V lost 4 bases and J lost 1; bases outside the gene matches: 6. Supplemented by reference TRBV13 and TRBJ2-2, the full variable domain reads AAGVIQSPRHLIKEKRETATLKCYPIPRHDTVYWYQQGPGQDPQFLISFYEKMQSDKGSIPDRFSAQQFSDYHSELNMSSLELGDSALYFCASSSHRDRGNTGELFFGEGSRLTVL.

The CDR3 sequence: CASTHRGWPANGYTF. The CDR3 bases are TGTGCCAGCACGCACAGGGGGTGGCCGGCGAATGGCTACACCTTC. This chain joins TRBV28 and TRBJ1-2, with 8 bases aligning to TRBD1. This CDR3 contains 15 residues. Germline V lookup: CDR1 MDHEN, CDR2 SYDVKM. After removal of 7 bases from V and 6 bases from J, the junction contained 13 bases not matched to a gene.